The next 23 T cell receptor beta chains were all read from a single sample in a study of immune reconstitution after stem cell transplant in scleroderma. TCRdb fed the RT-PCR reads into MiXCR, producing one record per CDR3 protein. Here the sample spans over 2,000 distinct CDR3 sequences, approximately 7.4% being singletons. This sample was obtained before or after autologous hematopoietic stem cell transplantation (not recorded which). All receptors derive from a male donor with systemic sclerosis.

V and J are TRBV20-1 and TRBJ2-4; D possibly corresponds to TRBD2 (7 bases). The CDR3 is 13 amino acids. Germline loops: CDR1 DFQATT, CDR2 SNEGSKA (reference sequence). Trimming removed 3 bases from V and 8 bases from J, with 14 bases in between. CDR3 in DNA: TGCAGTGCTAGGGGGGGGGGCGGATACATTCAGTACTTC. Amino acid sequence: CSARGGGGYIQYF.

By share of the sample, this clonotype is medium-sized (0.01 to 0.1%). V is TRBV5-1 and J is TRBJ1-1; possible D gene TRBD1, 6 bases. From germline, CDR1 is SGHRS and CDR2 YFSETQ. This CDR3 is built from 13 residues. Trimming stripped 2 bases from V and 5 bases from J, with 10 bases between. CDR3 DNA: TGCGCCAGCAGCTTTCCAGGGGTAACTGAAGCTTTCTTT. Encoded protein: CASSFPGVTEAFF.

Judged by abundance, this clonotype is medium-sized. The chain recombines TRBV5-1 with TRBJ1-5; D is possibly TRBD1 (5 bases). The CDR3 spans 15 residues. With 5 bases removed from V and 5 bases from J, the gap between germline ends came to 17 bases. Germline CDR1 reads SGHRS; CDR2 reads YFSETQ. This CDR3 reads CASSRSAGPDQPQHF. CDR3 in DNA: TGCGCCAGCAGTCGCTCCGCGGGACCGGATCAGCCCCAGCATTTT.

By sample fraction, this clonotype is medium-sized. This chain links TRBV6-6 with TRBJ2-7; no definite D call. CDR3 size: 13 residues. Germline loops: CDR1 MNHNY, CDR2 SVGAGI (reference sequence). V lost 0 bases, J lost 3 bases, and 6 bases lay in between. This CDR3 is CASSYSQFYEQYF. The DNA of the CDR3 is TGTGCCAGCAGTTACTCGCAGTTCTACGAGCAGTACTTC.

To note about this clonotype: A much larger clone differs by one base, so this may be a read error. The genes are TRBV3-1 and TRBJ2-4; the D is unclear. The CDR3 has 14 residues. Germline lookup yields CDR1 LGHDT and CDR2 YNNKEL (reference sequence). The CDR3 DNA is TGTGCCAGCAGCCATGGGGTAGCCAAAAACATTCGGTACTTC. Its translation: CASSHGVAKNIRYF.

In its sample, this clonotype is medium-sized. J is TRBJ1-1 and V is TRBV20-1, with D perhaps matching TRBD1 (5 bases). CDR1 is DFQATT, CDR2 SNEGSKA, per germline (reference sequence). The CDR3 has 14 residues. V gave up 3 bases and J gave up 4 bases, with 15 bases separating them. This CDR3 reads CSARARGVGTEAFF. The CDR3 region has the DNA TGCAGTGCTAGGGCTAGAGGGGTTGGCACTGAAGCTTTCTTT.

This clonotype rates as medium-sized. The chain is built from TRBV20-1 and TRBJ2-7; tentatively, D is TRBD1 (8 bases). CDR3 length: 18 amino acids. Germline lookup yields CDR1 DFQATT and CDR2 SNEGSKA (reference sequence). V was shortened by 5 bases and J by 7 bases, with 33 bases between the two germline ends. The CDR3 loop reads CSAPGGRGGQGQKREQYF. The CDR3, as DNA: TGCAGTGCTCCGGGTGGGAGGGGTGGACAGGGCCAAAAAAGGGAGCAGTACTTC.

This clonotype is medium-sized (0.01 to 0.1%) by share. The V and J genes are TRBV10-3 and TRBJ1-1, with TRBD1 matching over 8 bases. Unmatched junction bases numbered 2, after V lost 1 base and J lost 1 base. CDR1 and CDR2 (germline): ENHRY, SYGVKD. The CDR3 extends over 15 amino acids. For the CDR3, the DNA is TGTGCCATCAGTGAGTTCGACAGGGGGAACACTGAAGCTTTCTTT. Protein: CAISEFDRGNTEAFF.

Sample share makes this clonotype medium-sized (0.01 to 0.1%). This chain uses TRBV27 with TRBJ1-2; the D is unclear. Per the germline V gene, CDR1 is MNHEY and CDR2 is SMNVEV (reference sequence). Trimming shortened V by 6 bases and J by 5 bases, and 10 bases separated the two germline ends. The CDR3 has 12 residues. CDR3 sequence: CASRGSEYGYTF. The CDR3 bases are TGTGCCAGCAGAGGTTCGGAATATGGCTACACCTTC.

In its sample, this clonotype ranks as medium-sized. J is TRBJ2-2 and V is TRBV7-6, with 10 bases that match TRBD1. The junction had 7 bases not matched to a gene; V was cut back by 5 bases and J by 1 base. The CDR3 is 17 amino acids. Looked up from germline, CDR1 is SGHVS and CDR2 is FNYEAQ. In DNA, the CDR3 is TGTGCCAGCAGCCCGCGGACAGGGGGAGGGAACACCGGGGAGCTGTTTTTT. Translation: CASSPRTGGGNTGELFF.

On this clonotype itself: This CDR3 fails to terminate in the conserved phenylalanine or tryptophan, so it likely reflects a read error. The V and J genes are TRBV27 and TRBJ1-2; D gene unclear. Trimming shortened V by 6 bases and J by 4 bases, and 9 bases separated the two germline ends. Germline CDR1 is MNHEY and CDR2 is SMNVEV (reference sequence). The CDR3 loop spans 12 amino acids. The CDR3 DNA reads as TGTGCCAGCAGGGCGGGGAGCTATGGCTACACCTCC. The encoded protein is CASRAGSYGYTS.

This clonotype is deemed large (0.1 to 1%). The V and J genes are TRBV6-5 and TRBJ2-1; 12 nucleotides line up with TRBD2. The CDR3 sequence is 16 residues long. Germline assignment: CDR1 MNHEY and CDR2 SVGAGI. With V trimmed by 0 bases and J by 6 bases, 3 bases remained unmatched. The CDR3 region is CASSYSGTSGLNEQFF. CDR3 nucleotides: TGTGCCAGCAGTTACTCTGGGACTAGCGGGCTCAATGAGCAGTTCTTC.

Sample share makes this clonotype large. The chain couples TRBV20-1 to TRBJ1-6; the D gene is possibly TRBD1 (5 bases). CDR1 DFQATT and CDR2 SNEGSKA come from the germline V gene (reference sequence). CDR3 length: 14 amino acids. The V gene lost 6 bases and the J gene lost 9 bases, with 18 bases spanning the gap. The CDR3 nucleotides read TGCAGTGCCAAGGAAGGGCCGGGGGGTTCACCCCTCCACTTT. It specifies CSAKEGPGGSPLHF.

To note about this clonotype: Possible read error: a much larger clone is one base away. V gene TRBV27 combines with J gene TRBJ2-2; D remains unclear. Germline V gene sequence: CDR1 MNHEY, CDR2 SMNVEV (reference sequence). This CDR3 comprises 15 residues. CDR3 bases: TGTGCCAGCAGTTTCGCTTCTTGGAACACCGAGGAGCTGTTTTTT. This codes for CASSFASWNTEELFF.

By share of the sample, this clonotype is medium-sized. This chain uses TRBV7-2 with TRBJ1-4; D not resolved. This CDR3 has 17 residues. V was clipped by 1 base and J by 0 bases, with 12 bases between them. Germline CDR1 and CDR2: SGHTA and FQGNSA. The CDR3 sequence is CASSLGRRLATNEKLFF. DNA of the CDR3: TGTGCCAGCAGCTTAGGAAGGAGGCTCGCAACTAATGAAAAACTGTTTTTT.

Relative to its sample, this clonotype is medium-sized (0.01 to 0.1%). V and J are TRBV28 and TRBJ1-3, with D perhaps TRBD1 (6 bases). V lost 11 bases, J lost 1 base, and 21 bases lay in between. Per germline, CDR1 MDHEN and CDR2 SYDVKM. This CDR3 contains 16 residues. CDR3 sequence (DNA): TGTGCCTCTCACTGGTCCAGGGGCCCATCTGGAAACACCATATATTTT. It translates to CASHWSRGPSGNTIYF.

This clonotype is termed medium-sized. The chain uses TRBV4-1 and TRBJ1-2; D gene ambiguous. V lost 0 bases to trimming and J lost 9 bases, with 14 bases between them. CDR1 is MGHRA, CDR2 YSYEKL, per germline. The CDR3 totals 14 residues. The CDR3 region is CASSQETDFGSYTF. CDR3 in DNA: TGCGCCAGCAGCCAAGAGACGGATTTCGGAAGCTACACCTTC.

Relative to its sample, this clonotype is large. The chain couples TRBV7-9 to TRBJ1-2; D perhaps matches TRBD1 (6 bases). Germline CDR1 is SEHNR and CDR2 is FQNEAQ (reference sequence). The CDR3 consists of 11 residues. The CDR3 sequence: CTVGALYGYTF. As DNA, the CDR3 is TGTACCGTGGGGGCATTGTATGGCTACACCTTC.

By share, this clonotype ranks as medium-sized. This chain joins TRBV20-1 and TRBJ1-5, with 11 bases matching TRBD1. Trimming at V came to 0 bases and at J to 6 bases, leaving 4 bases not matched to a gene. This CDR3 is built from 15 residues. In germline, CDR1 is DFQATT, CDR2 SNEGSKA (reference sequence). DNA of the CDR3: TGCAGTGCTAGAGAGGACAGGGGGCTAGGTCAGCCCCAGCATTTT. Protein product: CSAREDRGLGQPQHF.

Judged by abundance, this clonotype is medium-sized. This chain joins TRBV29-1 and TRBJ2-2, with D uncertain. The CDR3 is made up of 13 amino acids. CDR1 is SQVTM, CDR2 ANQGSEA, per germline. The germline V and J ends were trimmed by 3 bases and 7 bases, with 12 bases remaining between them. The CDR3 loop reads CSVEVVRSGELFF. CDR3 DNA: TGCAGCGTTGAGGTTGTGCGCAGCGGGGAGCTGTTTTTT.

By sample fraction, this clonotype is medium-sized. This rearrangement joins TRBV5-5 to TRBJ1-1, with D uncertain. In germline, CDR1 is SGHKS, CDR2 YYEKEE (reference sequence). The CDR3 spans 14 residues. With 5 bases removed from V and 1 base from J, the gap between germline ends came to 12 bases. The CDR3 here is CASSSPHQNTEAFF. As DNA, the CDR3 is TGTGCCAGCAGTTCGCCCCACCAGAACACTGAAGCTTTCTTT.

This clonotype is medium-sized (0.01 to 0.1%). The CDR3, as DNA: TGTGCCAGCAGCTCCGGGGCGGTAGGGAATGAGCAGTTCTTC. Translating it yields CASSSGAVGNEQFF. This chain joins TRBV7-2 and TRBJ2-1; D is possibly TRBD1 or TRBD2 (5 bases each). Germline values: CDR1 SGHTA, CDR2 FQGNSA. The ends were cut back, 4 bases at V and 7 bases at J, with 14 bases in the middle. CDR3 size: 14 residues.

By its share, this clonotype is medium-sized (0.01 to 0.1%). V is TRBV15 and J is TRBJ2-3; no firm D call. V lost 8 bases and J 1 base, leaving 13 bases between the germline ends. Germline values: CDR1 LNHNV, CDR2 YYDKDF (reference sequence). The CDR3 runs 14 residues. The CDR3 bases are TGTGCCACCCTTGACGGGCACCGCACAGATACGCAGTATTTT. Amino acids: CATLDGHRTDTQYF.